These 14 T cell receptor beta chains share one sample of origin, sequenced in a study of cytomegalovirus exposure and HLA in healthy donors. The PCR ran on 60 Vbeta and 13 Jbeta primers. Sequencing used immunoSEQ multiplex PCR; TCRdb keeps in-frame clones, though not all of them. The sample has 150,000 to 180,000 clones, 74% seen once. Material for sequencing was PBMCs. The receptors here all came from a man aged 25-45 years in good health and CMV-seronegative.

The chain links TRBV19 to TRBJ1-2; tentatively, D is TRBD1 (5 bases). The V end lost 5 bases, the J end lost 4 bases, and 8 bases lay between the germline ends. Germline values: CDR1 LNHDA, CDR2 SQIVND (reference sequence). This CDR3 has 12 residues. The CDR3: CASSRGGYGYTF. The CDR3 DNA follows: TGTGCCAGTAGTCGGGGGGGCTATGGCTACACCTTC.

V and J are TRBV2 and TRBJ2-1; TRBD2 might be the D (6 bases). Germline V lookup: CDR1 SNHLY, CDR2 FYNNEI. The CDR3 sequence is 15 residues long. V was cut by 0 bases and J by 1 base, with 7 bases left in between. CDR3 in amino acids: CASSEAGTSYNEQFF. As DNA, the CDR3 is TGTGCCAGCAGTGAAGCCGGGACTTCCTACAATGAGCAGTTCTTC.

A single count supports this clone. In DNA, the CDR3 is TGTGCCAGCAGCTTAGCGATGACAGGAGCGGAAGGAAAACTGTTTTTT. Translating it yields CASSLAMTGAEGKLFF. The J gene is TRBJ1-4, the V gene TRBV7-2, with a possible D match to TRBD1 (6 bases). V shed 0 bases and J shed 10 bases, with 18 bases lying between them. The CDR3 runs to 16 residues. The germline gives CDR1 SGHTA, CDR2 FQGNSA.

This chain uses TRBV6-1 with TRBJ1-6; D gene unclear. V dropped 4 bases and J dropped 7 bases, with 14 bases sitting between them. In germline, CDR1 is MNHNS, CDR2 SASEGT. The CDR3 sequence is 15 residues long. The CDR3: CASSGAGRTNSPLHF. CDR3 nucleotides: TGTGCCAGCAGTGGGGCGGGCCGAACGAATTCACCCCTCCACTTT.

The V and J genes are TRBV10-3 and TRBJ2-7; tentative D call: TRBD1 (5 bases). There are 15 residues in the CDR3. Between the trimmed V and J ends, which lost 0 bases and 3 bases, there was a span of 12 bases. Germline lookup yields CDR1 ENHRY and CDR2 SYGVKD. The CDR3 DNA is TGTGCCATCAGTGAGTCAGTACAGGACGTCTACGAGCAGTACTTC. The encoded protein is CAISESVQDVYEQYF.

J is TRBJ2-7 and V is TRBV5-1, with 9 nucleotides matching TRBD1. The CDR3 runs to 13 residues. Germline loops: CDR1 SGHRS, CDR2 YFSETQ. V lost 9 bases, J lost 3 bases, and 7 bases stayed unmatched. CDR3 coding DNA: TGCGCCAACGGGGGGACAGGGATCTACGAGCAGTACTTC. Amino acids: CANGGTGIYEQYF.

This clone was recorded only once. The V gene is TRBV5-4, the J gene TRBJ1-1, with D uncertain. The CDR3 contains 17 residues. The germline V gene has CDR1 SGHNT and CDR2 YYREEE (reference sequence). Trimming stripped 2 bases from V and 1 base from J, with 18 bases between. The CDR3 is CASSFGSISVRNTEAFF. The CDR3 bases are TGTGCCAGCAGCTTCGGGTCTATCTCTGTACGGAACACTGAAGCTTTCTTT.

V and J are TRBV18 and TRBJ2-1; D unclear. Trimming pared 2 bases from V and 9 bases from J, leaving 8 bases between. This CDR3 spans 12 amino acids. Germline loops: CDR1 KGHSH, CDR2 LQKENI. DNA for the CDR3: TGTGCCAGCTCACCAATTTCCAGTGAGCAGTTCTTC. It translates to CASSPISSEQFF.

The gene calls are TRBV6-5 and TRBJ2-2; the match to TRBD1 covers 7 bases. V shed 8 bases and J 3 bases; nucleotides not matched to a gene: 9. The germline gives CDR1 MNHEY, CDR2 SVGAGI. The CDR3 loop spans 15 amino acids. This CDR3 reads CASLPGGRYTGELFF. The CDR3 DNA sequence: TGTGCCAGCCTCCCAGGGGGACGGTACACCGGGGAGCTGTTTTTT.

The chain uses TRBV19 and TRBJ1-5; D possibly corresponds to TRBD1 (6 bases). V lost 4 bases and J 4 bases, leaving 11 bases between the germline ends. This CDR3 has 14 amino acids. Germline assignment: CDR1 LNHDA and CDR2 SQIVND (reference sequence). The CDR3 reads CASSTYTGNQPQHF. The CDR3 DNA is TGTGCCAGTAGTACTTACACAGGGAATCAGCCCCAGCATTTT.

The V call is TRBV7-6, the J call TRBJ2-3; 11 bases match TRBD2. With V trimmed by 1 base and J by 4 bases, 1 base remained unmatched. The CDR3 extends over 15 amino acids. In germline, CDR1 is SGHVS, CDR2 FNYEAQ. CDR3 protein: CASSLGSGGADTQYF. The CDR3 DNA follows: TGTGCCAGCAGCTTAGGTAGCGGGGGGGCAGATACGCAGTATTTT.

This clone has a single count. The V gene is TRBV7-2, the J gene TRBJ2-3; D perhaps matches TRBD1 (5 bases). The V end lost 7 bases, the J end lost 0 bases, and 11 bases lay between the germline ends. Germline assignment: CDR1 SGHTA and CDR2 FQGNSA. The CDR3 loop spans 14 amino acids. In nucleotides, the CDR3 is TGTGCCAGCAAACAGGACCTTAGCACAGATACGCAGTATTTT. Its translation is CASKQDLSTDTQYF. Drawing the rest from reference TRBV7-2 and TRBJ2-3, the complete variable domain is GAGVSQSPSNKVTEKGKDVELRCDPISGHTALYWYRQSLGQGLEFLIYFQGNSAPDKSGLPSDRFSAERTGGSVSTLTIQRTQQEDSAVYLCASKQDLSTDTQYFGPGTRLTVL.

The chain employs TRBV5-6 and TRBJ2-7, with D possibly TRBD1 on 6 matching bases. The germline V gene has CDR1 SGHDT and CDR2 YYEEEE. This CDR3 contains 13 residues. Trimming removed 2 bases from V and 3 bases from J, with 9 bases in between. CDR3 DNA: TGTGCCAGCAGCTTTCAGGGGATCTACGAGCAGTACTTC. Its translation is CASSFQGIYEQYF.

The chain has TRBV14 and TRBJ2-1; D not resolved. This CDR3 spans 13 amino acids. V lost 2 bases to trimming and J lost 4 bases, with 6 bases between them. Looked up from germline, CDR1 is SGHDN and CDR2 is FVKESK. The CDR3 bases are TGTGCCAGCAGCCAAATGAGATACAATGAGCAGTTCTTC. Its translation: CASSQMRYNEQFF.